The T cell receptor (beta chain) described here comes from a study of blood T cell repertoires in COVID-19. About the study: COVID-19 samples from acute and convalescent phases originated in the United States, Italy and Spain. PBMCs, B-cell-depleted T cells, or T cells were the source of the cDNA or gDNA that made up the material.

Per the original data handling: Estimated nucleated cell counts came from reference gene primer amplification. TCRdb's copy holds only in-frame clones and misses some; the assay was immunoSEQ multiplex PCR. Clone size and V and J calls were adopted from that table, with D and trimming inferred from the DNA. The sample has under 200,000 clones, roughly 91% seen once. Trimming left V 2 bases short and J 7 bases short, with 9 bases between. CDR3 length equals 13 residues. Germline CDR1 SGHTA, CDR2 FQGTGA. This chain connects TRBV7-3 to TRBJ1-5; D not certain. The sequencing input was peripheral blood. The sequence was collected from a man between 50 and 59 years old who had recovered from COVID-19. CDR3 residues: CASSLEAGQPQHF. In DNA, the CDR3 is TGTGCCAGCAGCTTAGAGGCGGGGCAGCCCCAGCATTTT.